These 2 T cell receptor beta chains originate from one sample sequenced in a study of blood T cell repertoires in COVID-19. Some clones are missing from TCRdb's copy, which holds only in-frame ones; the method was immunoSEQ multiplex PCR. The sample contains 15,000 to 20,000 clones, roughly 85% of which appear only once. The source material was peripheral blood. The source is a man at least 80 years old with acute or convalescent COVID-19.

Details on this clone: Other DNA sequences within the sample encode an identical CDR3. The chain employs TRBV12-3 or TRBV12-4 and TRBJ2-7; D possibly corresponds to TRBD2 (6 bases). This CDR3 spans 12 amino acids. V lost 9 bases to trimming and J lost 0 bases, with 9 bases between them. The CDR3 spells CASGGSSYEQYF. The CDR3 DNA reads TGTGCCAGTGGGGGGTCCTCCTACGAGCAGTACTTC.

The chain joins TRBV15 to TRBJ2-3; possibly TRBD1 for D (6 bases). Trimming left V 3 bases short and J 6 bases short, with 19 bases between. The CDR3 extends over 16 amino acids. In germline, CDR1 is LNHNV, CDR2 YYDKDF (reference sequence). CDR3 sequence: CATSRTGQIGLDTQYF. DNA for the CDR3: TGTGCCACCAGCAGGACCGGACAGATAGGACTCGATACGCAGTATTTT.